This TCR beta chain comes out of a study of shared clonotypes between healthy human individuals. The CDR3 contains 15 residues. Germline CDR1 reads SGHTA; CDR2 reads FQGNSA. The V end was cut by 1 base, the J end by 7 bases, with 14 bases between. Note on this clone: Its target is unknown.

Whole-study results and caveats: Specimens sampled were limited to blood, with tissue repertoires likely differing. Memory subsets generally showed lower estimated richness than naive subsets.

Splitting of each subset's genomic DNA was done evenly across several immunoSEQ plates. The sorted-subset replicate PCRs were given about 200 ng DNA, which is tens of thousands of T cell genomes. The data were produced by immunoSEQ multiplex PCR, yet TCRdb's version contains in-frame clones alone and is incomplete. The table shows some 500,000 clones, with less than 96% occurring only once. Sequencing was done on a sample of naive CD4+ T cells sorted from blood. The subset here: CD45RA+ positively selected. This TCR derives from a woman in her twenties or thirties in good health. The chain joins TRBV7-2 to TRBJ1-3; the D gene is possibly TRBD1 (5 bases). The CDR3 spells CASSLGVTWGNTIYF. In DNA, the CDR3 is TGTGCCAGCAGCTTAGGCGTAACTTGGGGGAACACCATATATTTT. Drawing the rest from reference TRBV7-2 and TRBJ1-3, the complete variable domain is GAGVSQSPSNKVTEKGKDVELRCDPISGHTALYWYRQSLGQGLEFLIYFQGNSAPDKSGLPSDRFSAERTGGSVSTLTIQRTQQEDSAVYLCASSLGVTWGNTIYFGEGSWLTVV.